The clone carrying this TCR beta chain has more than one count but fewer than ten. Antigen unknown. At sampling all donors were nominally healthy, likely with unrecorded immune exposures. This record belongs to a study of cytomegalovirus exposure and HLA in healthy donors. Trimming took off 2 bases at V and 4 bases at J, with 9 bases between the two ends. The CDR3 sequence is 13 residues long. From germline, CDR1 is GTSNPN and CDR2 SVGIG (reference sequence). General study findings and limits: For cytomegalovirus status, the classifier reportedly gave diagnoses with high specificity and sensitivity. Accurate predictions that matched the HLA-A and HLA-B alleles of most subjects were reportedly made from TCR beta sequences. Per a prior analysis, the majority of TCR beta V segments were productive roughly 87% or roughly 30% of the time.

Researchers ran the PCR with 60 Vbeta and 13 Jbeta primers. Using immunoSEQ multiplex PCR, the repertoire was profiled, and TCRdb retains in-frame clones only, with some absent. Found here are 120,000 to 150,000 clones, approximately 88% of them singletons; the top ten hold roughly 0.5%. The chain employs TRBV30 and TRBJ1-5, with D unresolved. This clonotype was obtained from a woman aged 40-49 years in good health and CMV-seronegative. Sequencing used PBMCs. CDR3 protein: CAWSTRDNQPQHF. As DNA, the CDR3 is TGTGCCTGGAGTACGAGGGATAATCAGCCCCAGCATTTT.